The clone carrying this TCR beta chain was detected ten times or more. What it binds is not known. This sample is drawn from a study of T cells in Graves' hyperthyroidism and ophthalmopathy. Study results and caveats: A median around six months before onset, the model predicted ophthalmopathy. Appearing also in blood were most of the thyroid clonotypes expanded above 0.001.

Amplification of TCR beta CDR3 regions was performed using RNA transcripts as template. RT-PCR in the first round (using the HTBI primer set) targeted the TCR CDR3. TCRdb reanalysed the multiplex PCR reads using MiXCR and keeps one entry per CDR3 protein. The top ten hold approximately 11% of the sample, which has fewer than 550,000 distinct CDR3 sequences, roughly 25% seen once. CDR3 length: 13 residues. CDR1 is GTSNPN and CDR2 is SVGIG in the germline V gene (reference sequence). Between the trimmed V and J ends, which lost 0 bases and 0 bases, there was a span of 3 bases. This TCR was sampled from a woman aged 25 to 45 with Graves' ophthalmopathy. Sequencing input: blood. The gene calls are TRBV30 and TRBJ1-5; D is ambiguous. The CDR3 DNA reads TGTGCCTGGAGTGTGCGTAGCAATCAGCCCCAGCATTTT. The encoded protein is CAWSVRSNQPQHF.